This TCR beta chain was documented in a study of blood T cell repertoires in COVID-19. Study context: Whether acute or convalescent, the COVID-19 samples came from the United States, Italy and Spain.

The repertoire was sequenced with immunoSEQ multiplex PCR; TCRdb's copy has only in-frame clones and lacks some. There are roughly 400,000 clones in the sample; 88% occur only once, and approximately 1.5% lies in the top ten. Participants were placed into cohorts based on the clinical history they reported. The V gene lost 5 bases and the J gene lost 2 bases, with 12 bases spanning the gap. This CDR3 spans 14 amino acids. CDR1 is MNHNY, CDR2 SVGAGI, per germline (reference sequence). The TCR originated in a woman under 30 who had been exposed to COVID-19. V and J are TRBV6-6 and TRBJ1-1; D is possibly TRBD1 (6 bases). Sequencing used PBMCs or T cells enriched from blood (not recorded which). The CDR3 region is CASSPDRLNTEAFF. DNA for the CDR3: TGTGCCAGCAGTCCCGACAGGCTTAACACTGAAGCTTTCTTT.